Following are 24 T cell receptor beta chains from one sample sequenced in a study of T-cell memory formation after mild COVID-19. TCRdb independently ran MiXCR on the 5' RACE reads; one entry per CDR3 protein. The data contain roughly 120,000 distinct CDR3 sequences, over 20% of them singletons. Input material: PBMCs or a T cell subset sorted from them (not recorded which). The receptors derive from a man between 18 and 29 years old who had mild COVID-19 (a few samples of this study predate the infection). Cell type and time point are not known.

In its sample, this clonotype was seen a few times. This chain connects TRBV27 to TRBJ2-6, with D possibly being TRBD1 (5 bases). V lost 3 bases to trimming and J lost 4 bases, with 19 bases between them. CDR1 and CDR2 (germline): MNHEY, SMNVEV (reference sequence). CDR3 length equals 18 residues. The CDR3 coding sequence is TGTGCCAGCAGTTTGGGGCTGGGAAACTGGGCCGGGGCCAACGTCCTGACTTTC. As protein: CASSLGLGNWAGANVLTF.

This clonotype was counted many times. The CDR3 DNA reads as TGCAGCGTTGAAGCCGACCGGGCCGCGAGTGAAAAACTGTTTTTT. Its protein product is CSVEADRAASEKLFF. The V gene is TRBV29-1, the J gene TRBJ1-4, with D uncertain. CDR3 size: 15 residues. V was trimmed by 1 base and J by 7 bases, leaving 16 bases between them. Germline assignment: CDR1 SQVTM and CDR2 ANQGSEA.

As DNA, the CDR3 is TGTGCCAGCAGGTCAGGGGGCCTCAATGAGCAGTTCTTC. Protein sequence: CASRSGGLNEQFF. The J gene is TRBJ2-1, the V gene TRBV7-8; 8 nucleotides match TRBD1. In germline, CDR1 is SGHVS, CDR2 FQNEAQ. The CDR3 contains 13 residues. Losses at the gene ends were 6 bases for V and 6 bases for J; bases not matched to a gene: 4.

This CDR3 is CASSVGGGQRTDTQYF. For the CDR3, the DNA is TGTGCCAGCAGCGTAGGTGGGGGGCAGCGGACAGATACGCAGTATTTT. V gene TRBV9 combines with J gene TRBJ2-3; D may match TRBD1 or TRBD2 (6 bases each). Germline V gives CDR1 SGDLS, CDR2 YYNGEE. With 0 bases removed from V and 3 bases from J, the gap between germline ends came to 14 bases. This CDR3 comprises 16 residues.

This clonotype came up a few times. This sequence joins TRBV6-5 and TRBJ1-4; D remains ambiguous. V was clipped by 2 bases and J by 1 base, with 8 bases between them. The CDR3 is 15 residues long. Germline V gene data show CDR1 as MNHEY and CDR2 as SVGAGI. CDR3: CASSYGQITNEKLFF. The CDR3 nucleotides read TGTGCCAGCAGTTACGGGCAGATAACTAATGAAAAACTGTTTTTT.

V usage is TRBV6-5 and J usage is TRBJ2-2; D ambiguous. Trimming shortened V by 6 bases and J by 5 bases, and 10 bases separated the two germline ends. The CDR3 sequence is 13 residues long. CDR1 is MNHEY and CDR2 is SVGAGI in the germline V gene. This chain's CDR3 is CASRTGWTGELFF. DNA for the CDR3: TGTGCCAGCAGAACCGGGTGGACCGGGGAGCTGTTTTTT.

This chain uses TRBV19 with TRBJ1-1; D remains ambiguous. This CDR3 is built from 13 residues. CDR1 and CDR2 (germline): LNHDA, SQIVND (reference sequence). V was clipped by 7 bases and J by 1 base, with 10 bases between them. The CDR3 region has the DNA TGTGCCAGTATACCCCCCGGGAACACTGAAGCTTTCTTT. Translation gives CASIPPGNTEAFF.

V gene TRBV27 combines with J gene TRBJ2-1, with D perhaps matching TRBD2 (6 bases). The CDR3 totals 15 residues. V lost 5 bases to trimming and J lost 7 bases, with 18 bases between them. Per germline, CDR1 MNHEY and CDR2 SMNVEV (reference sequence). The CDR3 DNA reads as TGTGCCAGCAGTACGGGACTGCCGGCATTGAATGAGCAGTTCTTC. Residues: CASSTGLPALNEQFF.

This clonotype occurred many times. This chain connects TRBV5-4 to TRBJ2-5, with 8 bases fitting TRBD2. The germline V gene has CDR1 SGHNT and CDR2 YYREEE (reference sequence). The V segment lost 4 bases and the J segment 5 bases; nucleotides outside the gene matches: 7. CDR3 length: 14 residues. Written as DNA, the CDR3 is TGTGCCAGCAGCACGGGACTAGACGGGGAGACCCAGTACTTC. Its translation is CASSTGLDGETQYF.

The J gene is TRBJ2-7, the V gene TRBV18, with 9 bases that match TRBD1. The V and J ends lost 2 bases and 6 bases, in that order; junction bases with no gene match: 5. This CDR3 has 14 residues. Germline V CDR1 and CDR2: KGHSH, LQKENI. This CDR3 reads CASSPGTGPLEQYV. CDR3 DNA: TGTGCCAGCTCACCAGGGACAGGGCCCCTCGAGCAGTACGTC.

This rearrangement joins TRBV7-9 to TRBJ2-1; the D is unclear. V was clipped by 3 bases and J by 6 bases, with 6 bases between them. The CDR3 extends over 12 amino acids. Germline V lookup: CDR1 SEHNR, CDR2 FQNEAQ (reference sequence). CDR3 sequence (DNA): TGTGCCAGCAGCTTCGGTCTCAATGAGCAGTTCTTC. It translates to CASSFGLNEQFF.

This chain links TRBV7-7 with TRBJ2-5, with D tentatively TRBD2 (7 bases). Germline values: CDR1 SSHAT, CDR2 FNYEAQ (reference sequence). This CDR3 has 16 amino acids. The ends were cut back, 2 bases at V and 2 bases at J, with 15 bases in the middle. CDR3 amino acids: CASSLSGGRGQETQYF. The CDR3 nucleotides read TGTGCCAGCAGCTTATCGGGGGGCCGGGGACAAGAGACCCAGTACTTC.

This clonotype was detected a few times. The chain carries TRBV5-1 and TRBJ1-6, with 9 bases identical to TRBD1. The CDR3 consists of 16 residues. The V segment lost 0 bases and the J segment 2 bases; nucleotides outside the gene matches: 0. The germline gives CDR1 SGHRS, CDR2 YFSETQ. The CDR3 sequence is CASSLGQGAYNSPLHF. In DNA form, the CDR3 reads TGCGCCAGCAGCTTGGGACAGGGGGCCTATAATTCACCCCTCCACTTT.

This clonotype was observed many times. The rearrangement links TRBV27 to TRBJ2-1, with D perhaps assigned TRBD1 or TRBD2 (5 bases each). This CDR3 is 14 amino acids long. Looked up from germline, CDR1 is MNHEY and CDR2 is SMNVEV (reference sequence). V gave up 8 bases and J gave up 3 bases, with 14 bases separating them. CDR3 sequence (DNA): TGTGCCAGCGGAATCGGGACGTACTACAATGAGCAGTTCTTC. This sequence encodes CASGIGTYYNEQFF.

The J gene is TRBJ1-2, the V gene TRBV29-1, with 8 bases matching TRBD1. V trimming: 7 bases; J trimming: 4 bases; junction bases outside the gene matches: 5. The CDR3 loop spans 12 amino acids. Germline values: CDR1 SQVTM, CDR2 ANQGSEA. The chain's CDR3 is CSATGASYGYTF. CDR3 coding DNA: TGCAGCGCGACAGGGGCTTCCTATGGCTACACCTTC.

This clonotype was observed a handful of times. This rearrangement joins TRBV27 to TRBJ1-6; unclear D gene. Germline CDR1 reads MNHEY; CDR2 reads SMNVEV (reference sequence). Trimming stripped 6 bases from V and 7 bases from J, with 13 bases between. The CDR3 has 14 amino acids. The CDR3 DNA follows: TGTGCCAGCAGCTTTCGGGTTCTGAATTCACCCCTCCACTTT. Its protein is CASSFRVLNSPLHF.

The chain recombines TRBV15 with TRBJ1-1, with D maybe TRBD1 (5 bases). Trimming took 0 bases from V and 0 from J, leaving 11 bases between them. This CDR3 spans 16 amino acids. CDR1 is LNHNV and CDR2 is YYDKDF in the germline V gene (reference sequence). CDR3 amino acids: CATSRDEGNLNTEAFF. The CDR3 coding sequence is TGTGCCACCAGCAGAGATGAGGGGAACCTGAACACTGAAGCTTTCTTT. Complete variable domain (other parts from reference TRBV15 and TRBJ1-1): DAMVIQNPRYQVTQFGKPVTLSCSQTLNHNVMYWYQQKSSQAPKLLFHYYDKDFNNEADTPDNFQSRRPNTSFCFLDIRSPGLGDTAMYLCATSRDEGNLNTEAFFGQGTRLTVV.

This clonotype was detected only a few times. The V gene is TRBV6-2 or TRBV6-3, the J gene TRBJ2-1; TRBD2 agrees at 8 bases. Germline CDR1 is MNHEY and CDR2 is SVGEGT. The V gene end was trimmed by 5 bases and the J gene end by 8 bases; junction bases not matched to a gene: 11. The CDR3 is 15 residues long. CDR3 bases: TGTGCCAGCAGTCGTCCGGGGGGGCCAACATATGAGCAGTTCTTC. Its protein is CASSRPGGPTYEQFF.

This clonotype was picked up a small number of times. The chain recombines TRBV5-1 with TRBJ2-3; weak D call: TRBD2 (5 bases). This CDR3 is built from 16 residues. Germline V gene data show CDR1 as SGHRS and CDR2 as YFSETQ. Trimming took 0 bases from V and 4 from J, leaving 15 bases between them. CDR3 coding DNA: TGCGCCAGCAGCTTGGGAGGGTACCCCCGCCCAGATACGCAGTATTTT. As protein: CASSLGGYPRPDTQYF.

This clonotype was observed at least ten times. This chain connects TRBV4-3 to TRBJ2-1; 12 bases map to TRBD2. With V trimmed by 4 bases and J by 3 bases, 4 bases remained unmatched. The CDR3 contains 16 residues. Looked up from germline, CDR1 is LGHNA and CDR2 is YSLEER. This chain's CDR3 is CASSRASGGVYNEQFF. CDR3 nucleotide sequence: TGCGCCAGCAGCCGGGCTAGCGGGGGGGTCTACAATGAGCAGTTCTTC.

This sequence joins TRBV12-3 or TRBV12-4 and TRBJ2-1, with TRBD1 matching over 8 bases. The CDR3 is 15 residues long. V was pared by 3 bases and J by 4 bases, with 5 bases of the junction left unmatched. CDR3 coding DNA: TGTGCCAGCAGTTTCCCCGGGACAGGTTACAATGAGCAGTTCTTC. Translated: CASSFPGTGYNEQFF.

This clonotype was observed a few times. Here the CDR3 DNA reads TGTGCCAGCAGTTACGGTCAGACTATCTACGAGCAGTACGTC. Its protein is CASSYGQTIYEQYV. The chain employs TRBV6-2 or TRBV6-3 and TRBJ2-7; D is possibly TRBD2 (5 bases). The CDR3 extends over 14 amino acids. V lost 2 bases to trimming and J lost 3 bases, with 11 bases between them. In germline, CDR1 is MNHEY, CDR2 SVGEGT.

This chain connects TRBV20-1 to TRBJ2-7; no reliable D call. The CDR3 has 13 residues. Germline-derived CDR1 and CDR2 are DFQATT and SNEGSKA (reference sequence). V gave up 0 bases and J gave up 5 bases, with 11 bases separating them. The CDR3 DNA sequence: TGCAGTGCTAGAGATGCTAATATCAACGAGCAGTACTTC. Encoded protein: CSARDANINEQYF.

This clonotype came up a few times. This chain connects TRBV7-6 to TRBJ2-3; 7 bases map to TRBD1. Germline V gene lookup returns CDR1 SGHVS and CDR2 FNYEAQ. J lost 5 bases, V lost 4 bases, and 3 bases had no gene match. This CDR3 spans 13 amino acids. In DNA form, the CDR3 reads TGTGCCAGCAGCTCCCACAGGGGAGATACGCAGTATTTT. It specifies CASSSHRGDTQYF.